This TCR beta chain was obtained from a study of T cells after yellow fever vaccination. In TCRdb, the 5' RACE reads were re-called with MiXCR into one record per CDR3 protein. This table has over 300,000 distinct CDR3 sequences, approximately 4% appearing once. The sequences come from PBMCs, collected 5 days after the yellow fever booster vaccination. The clonotype comes from a man younger than 35 who received the YFV17D yellow fever vaccine.

The CDR3 sequence is CASSEGVGRSNQPQHF. CDR3 coding DNA: TGTGCCAGCAGTGAAGGGGTCGGGAGAAGCAATCAGCCCCAGCATTTT. This chain connects TRBV2 to TRBJ1-5, with D uncertain. There are 16 residues in the CDR3. The V gene lost 1 base and the J gene lost 1 base, with 11 bases spanning the gap. Germline CDR1 and CDR2: SNHLY and FYNNEI.